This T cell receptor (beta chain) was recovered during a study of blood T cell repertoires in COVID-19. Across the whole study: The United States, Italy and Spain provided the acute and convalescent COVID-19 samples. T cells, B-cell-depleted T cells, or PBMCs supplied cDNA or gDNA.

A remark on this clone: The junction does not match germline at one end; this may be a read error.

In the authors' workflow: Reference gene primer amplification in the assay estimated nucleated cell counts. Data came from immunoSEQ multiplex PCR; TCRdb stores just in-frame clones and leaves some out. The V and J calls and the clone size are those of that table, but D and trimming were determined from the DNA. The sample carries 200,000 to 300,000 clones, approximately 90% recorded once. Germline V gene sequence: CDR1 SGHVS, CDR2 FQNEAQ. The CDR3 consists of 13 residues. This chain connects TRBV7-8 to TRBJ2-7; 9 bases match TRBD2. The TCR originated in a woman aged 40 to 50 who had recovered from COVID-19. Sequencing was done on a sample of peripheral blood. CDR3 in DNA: TGTGCCAGCAGCTTAGGGGTAGCGGGAGAGGGGAACTTC. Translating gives CASSLGVAGEGNF.